This TCR beta chain was sequenced for a study of blood T cell repertoires in COVID-19. Source study methods: Amplification of reference gene primers was used by the study to estimate nucleated cell counts. The assay was immunoSEQ multiplex PCR, and TCRdb's table has in-frame clones only and misses some. V, J and clone size are those of that table, while D and trimming were read from the DNA. The table lists roughly 150,000 clones, 75% to 90% of them singletons. This CDR3 spans 15 amino acids. CDR1 and CDR2 (germline): GTSNPN, SVGIG (reference sequence). The V and J ends lost 3 bases and 0 bases, in that order; junction bases with no gene match: 7.

The rearrangement links TRBV30 to TRBJ2-5; TRBD1 matches 7 bases. The sample taken for sequencing was peripheral blood. The clonotype originates from an elderly woman with active or convalescent COVID-19. DNA of the CDR3: TGTGCCTGGAGGAGGGACAGCTGGTACCAAGAGACCCAGTACTTC. Its protein is CAWRRDSWYQETQYF. The variable domain in full, with the rest retrieved from reference TRBV30 and TRBJ2-5, is SQTIHQWPATLVQPVGSPLSLECTVEGTSNPNLYWYRQAAGRGLQLLFYSVGIGQISSEVPQNLSASRPQDRQFILSSKKLLLSDSGFYLCAWRRDSWYQETQYFGPGTRLLVL.